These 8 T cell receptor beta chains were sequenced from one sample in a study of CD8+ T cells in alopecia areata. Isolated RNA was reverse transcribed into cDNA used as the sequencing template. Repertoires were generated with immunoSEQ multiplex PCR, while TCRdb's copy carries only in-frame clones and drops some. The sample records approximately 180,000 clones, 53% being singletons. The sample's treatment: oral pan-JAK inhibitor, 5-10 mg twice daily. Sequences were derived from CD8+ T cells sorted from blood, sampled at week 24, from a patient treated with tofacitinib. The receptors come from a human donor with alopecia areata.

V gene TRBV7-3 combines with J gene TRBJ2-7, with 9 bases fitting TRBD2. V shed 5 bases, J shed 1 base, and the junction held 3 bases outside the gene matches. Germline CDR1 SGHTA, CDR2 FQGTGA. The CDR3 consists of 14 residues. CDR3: CASSKAGGSYEQYF. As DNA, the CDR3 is TGTGCCAGCAGCAAAGCGGGGGGTTCCTACGAGCAGTACTTC.

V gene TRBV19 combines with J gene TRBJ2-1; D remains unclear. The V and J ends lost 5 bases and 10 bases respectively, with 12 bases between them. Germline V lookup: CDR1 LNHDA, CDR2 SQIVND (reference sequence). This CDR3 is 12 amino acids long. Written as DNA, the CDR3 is TGTGCCAGTAGTTTGTCGGGTGGGGAGCAGTTCTTC. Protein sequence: CASSLSGGEQFF.

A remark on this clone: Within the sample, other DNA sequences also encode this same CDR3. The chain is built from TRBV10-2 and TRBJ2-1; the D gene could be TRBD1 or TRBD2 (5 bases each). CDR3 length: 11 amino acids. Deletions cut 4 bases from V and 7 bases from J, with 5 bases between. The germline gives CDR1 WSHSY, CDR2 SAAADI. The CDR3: CASSGGNEQFF. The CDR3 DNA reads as TGCGCCAGCAGTGGGGGGAATGAGCAGTTCTTC.

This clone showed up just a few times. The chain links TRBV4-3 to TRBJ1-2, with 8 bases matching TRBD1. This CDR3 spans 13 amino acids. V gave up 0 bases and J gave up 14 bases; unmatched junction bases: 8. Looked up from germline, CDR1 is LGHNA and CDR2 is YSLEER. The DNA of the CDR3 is TGCGCCAGCAGCCAAGATTCCCAGGGGGCGCCTACCTTC. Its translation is CASSQDSQGAPTF.

CDR3 sequence: CASSVGQGVTEAFF. The CDR3 DNA reads TGTGCCAGCAGTGTGGGACAGGGGGTGACTGAAGCTTTCTTT. The V gene is TRBV6-5, the J gene TRBJ1-1; the match to TRBD1 covers 11 bases. The CDR3 extends over 14 amino acids. The ends lost 5 bases at V and 5 bases at J; junction bases unmatched: 4. Germline lookup yields CDR1 MNHEY and CDR2 SVGAGI.

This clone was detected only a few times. CDR3 DNA: TGTGCTAGTGGACCGGGACACCAAGAGACCCAGTACTTC. Translated, it gives CASGPGHQETQYF. The chain has TRBV12-5 and TRBJ2-5, with D tentatively TRBD1 or TRBD2 (5 bases each). The CDR3 extends over 13 amino acids. Germline lookup yields CDR1 LGHNT and CDR2 FRNRAP. V was pared by 6 bases and J by 0 bases, with 8 bases between.

The CDR3 DNA follows: TGTGCCAGCAGCTTAACCCAGTACGCTGAAGCTTTCTTT. Its translation is CASSLTQYAEAFF. The gene calls are TRBV7-6 and TRBJ1-1; D uncertain. This CDR3 is 13 amino acids long. The V end was cut by 2 bases, the J end by 6 bases, with 10 bases between. The germline V gene encodes CDR1 SGHVS and CDR2 FNYEAQ.

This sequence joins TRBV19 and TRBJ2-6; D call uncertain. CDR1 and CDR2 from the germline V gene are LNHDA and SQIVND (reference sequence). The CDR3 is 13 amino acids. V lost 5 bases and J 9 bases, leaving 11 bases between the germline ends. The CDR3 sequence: CASSPTPGNVLTF. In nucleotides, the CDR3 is TGTGCCAGTAGTCCTACCCCTGGCAACGTCCTGACTTTC.